The 2 T cell receptor beta chains presented below share a single source sample, sequenced in a study of sequential checkpoint blockade in melanoma. Treatment noted: randomized to nivolumab then ipilimumab (arm A) or the reverse (arm B). Clones were read by immunoSEQ multiplex PCR, and TCRdb kept only the in-frame ones, dropping some. The profile covers about 13,000 clones, with 21% appearing a single time and approximately 5.8% taken by the ten largest. This material consisted of tumor tissue (inferred from file names), taken from a patient given nivolumab and ipilimumab in sequence. These receptors were collected from a human donor with melanoma.

J is TRBJ2-1 and V is TRBV29-1; D may be TRBD1 (8 bases). The CDR3 has 14 residues. The V gene's germline CDR1 is SQVTM and CDR2 ANQGSEA. Trimming took 6 bases from V and 2 from J, leaving 14 bases between them. The CDR3 nucleotides read TGCAGCGTCAACAGGGGGGGAACCTACAATGAGCAGTTCTTC. It translates to CSVNRGGTYNEQFF.

In this sample, this clone turned up many times. This sequence joins TRBV11-3 and TRBJ2-5; no clear D gene. Germline V gene data show CDR1 as SGHNT and CDR2 as YENEEA. CDR3 length: 14 amino acids. V dropped 6 bases and J dropped 1 base, with 12 bases sitting between them. CDR3 sequence reads: CASSFTPGQETQYF. The CDR3 DNA reads as TGTGCCAGCAGTTTTACTCCGGGCCAAGAGACCCAGTACTTC.